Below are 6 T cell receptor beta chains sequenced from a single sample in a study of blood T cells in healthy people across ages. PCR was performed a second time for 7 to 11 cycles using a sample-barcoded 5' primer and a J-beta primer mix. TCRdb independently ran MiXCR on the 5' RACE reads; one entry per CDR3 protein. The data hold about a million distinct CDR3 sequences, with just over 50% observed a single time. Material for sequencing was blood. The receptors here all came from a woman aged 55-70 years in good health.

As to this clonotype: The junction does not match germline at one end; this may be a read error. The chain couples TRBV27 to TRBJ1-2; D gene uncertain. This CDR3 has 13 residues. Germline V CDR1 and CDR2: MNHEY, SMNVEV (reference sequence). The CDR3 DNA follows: TGTGCCAGCAGTTTAAACCCGGAGTATGGCCACACCTTC. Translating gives CASSLNPEYGHTF.

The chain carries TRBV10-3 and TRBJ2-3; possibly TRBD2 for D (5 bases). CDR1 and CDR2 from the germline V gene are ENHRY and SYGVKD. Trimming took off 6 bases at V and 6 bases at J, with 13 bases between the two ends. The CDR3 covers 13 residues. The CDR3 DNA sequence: TGTGCCATCAGCCTCTTACTAGGGGATACGCAGTATTTT. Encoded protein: CAISLLLGDTQYF.

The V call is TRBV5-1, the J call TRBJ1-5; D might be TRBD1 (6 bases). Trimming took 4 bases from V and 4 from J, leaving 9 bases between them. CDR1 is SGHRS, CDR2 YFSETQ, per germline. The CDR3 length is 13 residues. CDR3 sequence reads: CASSARGNQPQHF. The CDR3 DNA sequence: TGCGCCAGCAGCGCCAGGGGTAATCAGCCCCAGCATTTT.

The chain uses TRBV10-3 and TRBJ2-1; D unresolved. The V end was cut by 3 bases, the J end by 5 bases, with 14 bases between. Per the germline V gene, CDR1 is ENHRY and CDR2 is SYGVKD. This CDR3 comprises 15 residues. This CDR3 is CAISERPSLDNEQFF. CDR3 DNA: TGTGCCATCAGTGAAAGACCAAGTCTCGACAATGAGCAGTTCTTC.

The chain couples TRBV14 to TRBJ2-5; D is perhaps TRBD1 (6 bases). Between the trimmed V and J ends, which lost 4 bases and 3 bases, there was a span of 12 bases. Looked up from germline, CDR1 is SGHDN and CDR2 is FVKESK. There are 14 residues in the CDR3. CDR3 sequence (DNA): TGTGCCAGCAGCCCCTTCCGGACAGAAGAGACCCAGTACTTC. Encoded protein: CASSPFRTEETQYF.

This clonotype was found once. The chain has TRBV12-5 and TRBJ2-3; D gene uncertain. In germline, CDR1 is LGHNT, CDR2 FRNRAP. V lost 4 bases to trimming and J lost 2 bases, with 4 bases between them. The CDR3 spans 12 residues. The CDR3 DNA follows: TGTGCTAGTGGTTATTACACAGATACGCAGTATTTT. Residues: CASGYYTDTQYF.